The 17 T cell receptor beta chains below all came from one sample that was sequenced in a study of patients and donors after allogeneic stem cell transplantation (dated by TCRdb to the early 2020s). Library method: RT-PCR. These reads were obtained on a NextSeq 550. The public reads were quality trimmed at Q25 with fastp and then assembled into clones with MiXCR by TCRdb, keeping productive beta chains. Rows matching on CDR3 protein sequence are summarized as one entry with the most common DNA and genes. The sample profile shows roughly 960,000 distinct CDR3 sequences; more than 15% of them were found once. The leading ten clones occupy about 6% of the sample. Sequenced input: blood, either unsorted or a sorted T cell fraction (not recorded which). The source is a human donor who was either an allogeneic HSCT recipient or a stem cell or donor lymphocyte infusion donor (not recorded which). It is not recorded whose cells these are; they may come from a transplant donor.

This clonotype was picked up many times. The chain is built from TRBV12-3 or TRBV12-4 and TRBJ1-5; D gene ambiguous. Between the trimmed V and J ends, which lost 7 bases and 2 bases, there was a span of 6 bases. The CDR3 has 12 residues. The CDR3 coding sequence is TGTGCCAGCAATGGGGGCAATCAGCCCCAGCATTTT. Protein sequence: CASNGGNQPQHF.

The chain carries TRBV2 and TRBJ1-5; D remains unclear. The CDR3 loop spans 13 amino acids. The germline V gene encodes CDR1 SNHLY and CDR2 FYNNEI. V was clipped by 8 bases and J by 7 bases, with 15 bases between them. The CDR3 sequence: CASLAGRYQPQHF. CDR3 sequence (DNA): TGTGCCAGCCTCGCCGGTCGCTACCAGCCCCAGCATTTT.

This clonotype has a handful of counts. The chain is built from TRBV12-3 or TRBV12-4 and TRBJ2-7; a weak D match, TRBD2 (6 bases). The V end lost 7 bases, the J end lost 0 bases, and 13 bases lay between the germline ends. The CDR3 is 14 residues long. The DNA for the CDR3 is TGTGCCAGCACCATAGGGAGGAGCTCCTACGAGCAGTACTTC. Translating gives CASTIGRSSYEQYF.

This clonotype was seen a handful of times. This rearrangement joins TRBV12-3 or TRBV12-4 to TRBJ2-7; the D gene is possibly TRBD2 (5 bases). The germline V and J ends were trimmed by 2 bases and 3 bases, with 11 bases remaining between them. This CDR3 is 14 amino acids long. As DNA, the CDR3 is TGTGCCAGCAGTTTACGGGGTAGATTCTACGAGCAGTACTTC. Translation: CASSLRGRFYEQYF.

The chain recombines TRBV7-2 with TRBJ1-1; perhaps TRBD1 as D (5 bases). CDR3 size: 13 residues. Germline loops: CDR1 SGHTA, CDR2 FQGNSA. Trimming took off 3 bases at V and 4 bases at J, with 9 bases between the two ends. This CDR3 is CASSFEGFTEAFF. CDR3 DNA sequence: TGTGCCAGCAGCTTCGAGGGGTTCACTGAAGCTTTCTTT. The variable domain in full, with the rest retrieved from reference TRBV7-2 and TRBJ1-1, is GAGVSQSPSNKVTEKGKDVELRCDPISGHTALYWYRQSLGQGLEFLIYFQGNSAPDKSGLPSDRFSAERTGGSVSTLTIQRTQQEDSAVYLCASSFEGFTEAFFGQGTRLTVV.

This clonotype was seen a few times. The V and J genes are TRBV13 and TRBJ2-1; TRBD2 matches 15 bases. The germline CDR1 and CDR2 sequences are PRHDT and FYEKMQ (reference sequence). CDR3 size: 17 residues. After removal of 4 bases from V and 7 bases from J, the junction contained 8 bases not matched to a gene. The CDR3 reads CASSSLGLAGGSNEQFF. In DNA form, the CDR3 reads TGTGCCAGCAGCTCACTTGGACTAGCGGGGGGGAGTAATGAGCAGTTCTTC.

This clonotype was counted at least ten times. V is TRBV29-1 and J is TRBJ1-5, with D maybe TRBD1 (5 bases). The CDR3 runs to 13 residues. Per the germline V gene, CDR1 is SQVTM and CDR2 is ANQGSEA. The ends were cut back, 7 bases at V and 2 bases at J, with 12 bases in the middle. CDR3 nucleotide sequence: TGCAGCGCCCGGGACGGGGGCAATCAGCCCCAGCATTTT. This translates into CSARDGGNQPQHF.

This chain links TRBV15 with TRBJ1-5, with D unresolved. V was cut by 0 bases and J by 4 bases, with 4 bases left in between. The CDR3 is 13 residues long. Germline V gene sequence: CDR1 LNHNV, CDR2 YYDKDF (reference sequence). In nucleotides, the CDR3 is TGTGCCACCAGCAGAGATCCAAATCAGCCCCAGCATTTT. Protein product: CATSRDPNQPQHF.

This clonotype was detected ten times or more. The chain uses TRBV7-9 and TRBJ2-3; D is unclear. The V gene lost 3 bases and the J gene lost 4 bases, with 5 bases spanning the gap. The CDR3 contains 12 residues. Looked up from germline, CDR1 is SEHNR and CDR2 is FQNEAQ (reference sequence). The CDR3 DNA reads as TGTGCCAGCAGCTTGTCGTCAGATACGCAGTATTTT. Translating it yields CASSLSSDTQYF.

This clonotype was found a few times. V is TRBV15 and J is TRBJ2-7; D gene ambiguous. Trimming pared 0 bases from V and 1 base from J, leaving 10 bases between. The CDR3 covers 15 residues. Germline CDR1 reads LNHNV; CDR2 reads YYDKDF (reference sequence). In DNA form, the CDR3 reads TGTGCCACCAGCAGAGATTGGACGGCATCCTACGAGCAGTACTTC. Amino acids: CATSRDWTASYEQYF. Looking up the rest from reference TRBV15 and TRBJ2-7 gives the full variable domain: DAMVIQNPRYQVTQFGKPVTLSCSQTLNHNVMYWYQQKSSQAPKLLFHYYDKDFNNEADTPDNFQSRRPNTSFCFLDIRSPGLGDTAMYLCATSRDWTASYEQYFGPGTRLTVT.

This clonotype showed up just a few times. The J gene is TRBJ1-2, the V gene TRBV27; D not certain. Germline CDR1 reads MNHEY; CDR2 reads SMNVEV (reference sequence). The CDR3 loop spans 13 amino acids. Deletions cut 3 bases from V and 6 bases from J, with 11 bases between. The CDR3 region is CASSLAPDDGYTF. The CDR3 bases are TGTGCCAGCAGTTTGGCCCCCGACGATGGCTACACCTTC.

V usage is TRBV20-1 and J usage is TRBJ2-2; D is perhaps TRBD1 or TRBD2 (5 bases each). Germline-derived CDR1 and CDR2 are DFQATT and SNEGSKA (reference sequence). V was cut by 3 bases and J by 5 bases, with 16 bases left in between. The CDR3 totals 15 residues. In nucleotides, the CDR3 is TGCAGTGCTAGCCGGGACCCAATTTTAACCGGGGAGCTGTTTTTT. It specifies CSASRDPILTGELFF.

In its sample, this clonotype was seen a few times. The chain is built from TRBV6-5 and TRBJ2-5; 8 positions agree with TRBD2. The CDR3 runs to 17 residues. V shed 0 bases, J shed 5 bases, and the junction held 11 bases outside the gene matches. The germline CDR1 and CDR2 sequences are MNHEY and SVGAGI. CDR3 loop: CASSYSGGEARGETQYF. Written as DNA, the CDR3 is TGTGCCAGCAGTTACTCCGGGGGGGAGGCCCGGGGGGAGACCCAGTACTTC.

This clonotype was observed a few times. The CDR3 DNA is TGCGCCAGCAGCCAAGAAGGGTTTGGACAGGGGGCAAGGGATACGCAGTATTTT. Its protein is CASSQEGFGQGARDTQYF. The chain recombines TRBV4-3 with TRBJ2-3; 11 bases are a match to TRBD1. From germline, CDR1 is LGHNA and CDR2 YSLEER. Trimming cost V 0 bases and J 6 bases; bases outside gene matches: 11. This CDR3 has 18 amino acids.

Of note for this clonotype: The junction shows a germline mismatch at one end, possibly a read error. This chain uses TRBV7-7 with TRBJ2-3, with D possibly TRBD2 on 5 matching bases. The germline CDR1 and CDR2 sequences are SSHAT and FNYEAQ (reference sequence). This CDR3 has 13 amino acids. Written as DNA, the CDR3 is TGTGCTAGCAGCTCCGAACTAGGGGATACGCAGTATTTT. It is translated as CASSSELGDTQYF.

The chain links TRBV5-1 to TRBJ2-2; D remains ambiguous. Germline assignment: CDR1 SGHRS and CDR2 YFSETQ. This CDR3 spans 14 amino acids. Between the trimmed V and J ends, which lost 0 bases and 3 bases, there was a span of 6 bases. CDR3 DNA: TGCGCCAGCAGCTTGGTTCGGCACACCGGGGAGCTGTTTTTT. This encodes CASSLVRHTGELFF. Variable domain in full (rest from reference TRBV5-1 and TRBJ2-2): KAGVTQTPRYLIKTRGQQVTLSCSPISGHRSVSWYQQTPGQGLQFLFEYFSETQRNKGNFPGRFSGRQFSNSRSEMNVSTLELGDSALYLCASSLVRHTGELFFGEGSRLTVL.

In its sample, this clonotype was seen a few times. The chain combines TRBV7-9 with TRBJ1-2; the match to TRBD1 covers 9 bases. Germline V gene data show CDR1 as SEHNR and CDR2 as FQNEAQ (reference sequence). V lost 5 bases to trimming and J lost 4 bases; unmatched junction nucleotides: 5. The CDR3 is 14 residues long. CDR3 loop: CASSVPGQGYGYTF. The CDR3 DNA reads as TGTGCCAGCAGCGTACCGGGACAGGGCTATGGCTACACCTTC.